Given below is one TCR beta chain in context. Its antigen is as yet unknown. The PCR used 60 Vbeta and 13 Jbeta primers. Generated by immunoSEQ multiplex PCR, the TCRdb table keeps only in-frame clones and is missing some. This table has 100,000 to 150,000 clones, around three quarters appearing once. This sample was included in a study of cytomegalovirus exposure and HLA in healthy donors. Study observations and caveats: It was reported that TCR beta sequences correctly inferred the HLA-A and HLA-B alleles for most subjects. CMV serostatus was the sole immune exposure information available.

The V gene lost 4 bases and the J gene lost 3 bases, with 13 bases spanning the gap. Germline-derived CDR1 and CDR2 are SGHTA and FQGNSA. This CDR3 region has 15 residues. The chain employs TRBV7-2 and TRBJ2-1, with no clear D. The sample comprised PBMCs. The clonotype comes from a male donor in good health and CMV-seropositive. The CDR3, as DNA: TGTGCCAGCAGCTCCGACTCCTCCTACTACAATGAGCAGTTCTTC. Protein sequence: CASSSDSSYYNEQFF. The full variable domain, rest sourced from reference TRBV7-2 and TRBJ2-1, is GAGVSQSPSNKVTEKGKDVELRCDPISGHTALYWYRQSLGQGLEFLIYFQGNSAPDKSGLPSDRFSAERTGGSVSTLTIQRTQQEDSAVYLCASSSDSSYYNEQFFGPGTRLTVL.